This T cell receptor (beta chain) was recovered during a study of follicular helper T cells after annual influenza vaccination (TCRdb year 2017). About the investigation overall: After each seasonal influenza vaccination, blood was collected on days 0, 7 and 28. To study recall of cTfh clones, some subjects were followed across successive annual vaccinations spanning the 2013-2014, 2014-2015 and 2015-2016 seasons. One week after vaccination, a second recruited cohort of about eleven subjects (Table S1) displayed a similar ICOS+CD38+ cTfh response. Multi-year samples were obtained from about 6 subjects, with two vaccination seasons covered for a few subjects and three seasons covered for two subjects. The 2015 samples were processed right after collection, while the 2013-2014 samples were cryopreserved.

Relative to germline, V is 3 bases shorter and J is 7 bases shorter, with 13 bases between their ends. Including the terminal cysteine and phenylalanine, the CDR3 comprises 14 residues. CDR3 DNA is the only sequence kept; it has 42 bases, read in frame from the first base. Looking up the germline V gene yields CDR1 KGHSH and CDR2 LQKENI. The library relied on the immunoSEQ multiplex PCR assay. Adaptive Biotechnologies handled the TCRB amplification, library preparation, sequencing and preliminary bioinformatics at Survey level resolution. For TCRB sequencing, genomic DNA from sorted cTfh populations was amplified by multiplex PCR. For the original study's pipeline: Clonality was calculated in R as 1 minus normalized Shannon entropy, and the Gini index was computed with the R package ineq. Overlap score was defined as the summed counts of shared sequences divided by the total counts of all sequences in both compared samples. Shared-clonotype significance used Fisher's exact test assuming a theoretical repertoire of 10^7 TCRB sequences. TCRdb mirrors the immuneACCESS table, restricted to in-frame sequences. Some clones are absent from its copies; in checked studies, under half trace to an unresolved V gene, and the reason for the others is unknown. V and J calls and clone size are copied from that table; D and trimming were computed from the DNA. Recorded for this sample are 8,500 to 9,000 clones; 82% of them occurred a single time. Over 4% of the sample is taken by the ten largest.

The time point label for this specimen denotes: 2015-2016 season, 7 days after influenza vaccination. TCRB sequencing was used to follow sorted CD4 subsets from the blood of adults before and after they were given the seasonal inactivated influenza vaccine (Fluvarix). Subjects were considered eligible if community-dwelling and if influenza vaccine had not been received in the prior 6 months. Reasons for exclusion included contraindications to influenza vaccine, substance abuse, HIV/AIDS, active malignancy, immunomodulatory medication, and active illness such as respiratory infection. At each time point, somewhere between 40 and 100 mL of blood was taken. Non-naive CD4+CXCR5+PD-1+ cells were defined as circulating Tfh and were sorted into two fractions, ICOS+CD38+ and ICOS-CD38-. Either Ficoll-Paque PLUS or SepMate separation was used to isolate PBMC. Before DNA extraction, cell subsets were sorted from PBMC on a BD FACS Aria.

This clone was detected once. Its antigen specificity is not known. Per-base quality was not reported, and no clone a single base away is much larger than it. The full study reports these points: Rare clonotypes could not be sampled because productive TCRB sequences were recovered from only roughly 10-20% of the analyzed cells. Day 7 ICOS+CD38+ clones were most often found later in ICOS-CD38- cTfh, suggesting that subset may serve as a memory reservoir. A recurrent oligoclonal ICOS+CD38+ cTfh response containing tetramer and AIM influenza-specific clonotypes was recalled by successive annual vaccinations. ICOS+CD38+ cTfh clonality correlated with the frequency of that population, and its change correlated with the change in circulating plasmablast frequency.

The sequencing used CXCR5+ CD38- circulating T follicular helper cells from blood, collected 7 days after influenza vaccination. Taken with the paper, the label for cell subset or site translates to: circulating Tfh, non-naive CD4+CXCR5+PD-1+ (ICOS+CD38+ or ICOS-CD38-). Rearrangement joined TRBV18 to TRBJ1-5; no D segment can be confidently identified. This TCR came from an adult who received the influenza vaccine. The CDR3 corresponds to CASSPEGSRQPQHF. The DNA reads as follows: TGTGCCAGCTCACCGGAAGGGTCGCGGCAGCCCCAGCATTTT.